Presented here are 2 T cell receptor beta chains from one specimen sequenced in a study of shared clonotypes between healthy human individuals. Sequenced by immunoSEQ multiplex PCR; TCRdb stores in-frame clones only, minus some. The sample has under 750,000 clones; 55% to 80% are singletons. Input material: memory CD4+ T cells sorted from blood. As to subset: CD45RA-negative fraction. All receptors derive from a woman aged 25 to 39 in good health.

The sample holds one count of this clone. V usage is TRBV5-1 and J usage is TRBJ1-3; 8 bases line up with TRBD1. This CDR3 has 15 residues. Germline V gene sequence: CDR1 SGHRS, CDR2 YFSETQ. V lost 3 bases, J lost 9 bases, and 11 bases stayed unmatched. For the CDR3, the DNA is TGCGCCAGCAGCTGGGGACAGGAAGGTAGTAGCACCATATATTTT. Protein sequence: CASSWGQEGSSTIYF.

CDR3 DNA: TGTGCCAGTAGTCCTGTGGGGGACAGGGACTATGGCTACACCTTC. Translating gives CASSPVGDRDYGYTF. This chain links TRBV19 with TRBJ1-2; TRBD1 matches 9 bases. The CDR3 covers 15 residues. Germline V gene lookup returns CDR1 LNHDA and CDR2 SQIVND (reference sequence). V lost 5 bases, J lost 3 bases, and 7 bases stayed unmatched. Using reference TRBV19 and TRBJ1-2 for the parts outside the CDR3, the full variable domain is DGGITQSPKYLFRKEGQNVTLSCEQNLNHDAMYWYRQDPGQGLRLIYYSQIVNDFQKGDIAEGYSVSREKKESFPLTVTSAQKNPTAFYLCASSPVGDRDYGYTFGSGTRLTVV.